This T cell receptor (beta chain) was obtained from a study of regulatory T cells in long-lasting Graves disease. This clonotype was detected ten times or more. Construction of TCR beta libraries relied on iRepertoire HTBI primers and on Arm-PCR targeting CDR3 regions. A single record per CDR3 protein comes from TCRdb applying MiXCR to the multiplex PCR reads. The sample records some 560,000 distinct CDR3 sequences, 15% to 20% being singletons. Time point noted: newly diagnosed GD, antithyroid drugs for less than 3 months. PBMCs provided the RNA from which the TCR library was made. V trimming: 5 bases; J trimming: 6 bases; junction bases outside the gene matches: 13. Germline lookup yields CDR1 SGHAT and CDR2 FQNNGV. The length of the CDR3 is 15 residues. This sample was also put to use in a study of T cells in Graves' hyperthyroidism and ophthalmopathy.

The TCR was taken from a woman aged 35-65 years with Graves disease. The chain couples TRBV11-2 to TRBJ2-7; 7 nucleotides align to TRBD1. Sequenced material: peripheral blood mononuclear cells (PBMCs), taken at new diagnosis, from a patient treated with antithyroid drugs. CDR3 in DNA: TGTGCCAGCAGCCCCCAGCTGACAGGGCTGGGCGAGCAGTACTTC. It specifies CASSPQLTGLGEQYF.